This is a list of T cell receptor beta chains from one sample in a study of human T cells and chemical hapten exposure. TCRdb itself ran the RACE reads through MiXCR, one entry per CDR3 protein. Found here are 250,000 or so distinct CDR3 sequences, roughly 7.7% of them singletons; the top ten hold more than 0.95%. Specimen: whole blood, collected in connection with sensitization to the hapten diphenylcyclopropenone (DPC). The source of these receptors is a man between 18 and 35 years old with alopecia areata. Some clones in this sample may be carry-over from other donors' samples. The conserved cysteine and the conserved F or W are not part of the CDR3 here. The order of the fields is V gene, CDR3 protein.

v_gene: TRBV12-3/TRBV12-4
CDR3aa: ASSPRQIFEAF

v_gene: TRBV6-1
CDR3aa: ASIQETQY

v_gene: TRBV12-5
CDR3aa: ASGLPETQY

v_gene: TRBV25-1
CDR3aa: ASSEGLEISYGYT

v_gene: TRBV7-9
CDR3aa: ASSLPWTGGDTQY

v_gene: TRBV4-1
CDR3aa: ASSQRGSLAKNIQY

v_gene: TRBV29-1
CDR3aa: SVHLGGANEQY

v_gene: TRBV3-1
CDR3aa: ASSNSPGQGYGYT

v_gene: TRBV7-2
CDR3aa: ASSLGLTLTKRGEKLF

v_gene: TRBV20-1
CDR3aa: SASFGDRSPLH

v_gene: TRBV12-3/TRBV12-4
CDR3aa: ASSGPQGSLLPRTQY

v_gene: TRBV20-1
CDR3aa: SADPTGSAETQY

v_gene: TRBV6-2/TRBV6-3
CDR3aa: ASSVGQGNQPQH

v_gene: TRBV12-3/TRBV12-4
CDR3aa: VSRPGRFFTGANVLT

v_gene: TRBV7-9
CDR3aa: ASSAPGTANTGELF

v_gene: TRBV12-3/TRBV12-4
CDR3aa: ASSRGSTGELF

v_gene: TRBV15
CDR3aa: ATTTQGNTEAF

v_gene: TRBV7-3
CDR3aa: ASSLTNEQF

v_gene: TRBV28
CDR3aa: ASISGGDAYEQY

v_gene: TRBV9
CDR3aa: ASSLPGFPLH

v_gene: TRBV7-2
CDR3aa: ASSLGTGGRWTQY

v_gene: TRBV6-5
CDR3aa: ASSYLGGGYEQF

v_gene: TRBV15
CDR3aa: ATSRDHGGYGKLF

v_gene: TRBV11-2
CDR3aa: ASSLAGIGTEAF

v_gene: TRBV20-1
CDR3aa: SARDNLGQGLMDSPLH

v_gene: TRBV6-6
CDR3aa: ASSYGTEAY

v_gene: TRBV3-1
CDR3aa: ASSQEGQSGQPQH

v_gene: TRBV12-3/TRBV12-4
CDR3aa: ASSLAAGRNEQF

v_gene: TRBV20-1
CDR3aa: SASGQGLGTDTQY

v_gene: TRBV29-1
CDR3aa: SVGQGRQPQH

v_gene: TRBV24-1
CDR3aa: ATSAQGAAVYNEQF

v_gene: TRBV7-2
CDR3aa: ASSPYSDTQY

v_gene: TRBV12-3/TRBV12-4
CDR3aa: ASSLDRYEQY

v_gene: TRBV6-6
CDR3aa: ASSYSGTSAYGYT

v_gene: TRBV6-6
CDR3aa: ASGVGVGNSPLH

v_gene: TRBV10-3
CDR3aa: AINTIPDSSNEQF

v_gene: TRBV7-2
CDR3aa: ASIARGATNYGYT

v_gene: TRBV20-1
CDR3aa: SASDRGSEGNSPLH

v_gene: TRBV29-1
CDR3aa: SVRGTREKNYGYT

v_gene: TRBV10-3
CDR3aa: AISEPTGGNTGELF

v_gene: TRBV20-1
CDR3aa: SARSPLGNIGDIQY

v_gene: TRBV20-1
CDR3aa: SARDRRANTEAF

v_gene: TRBV5-1
CDR3aa: ASSWSSGGTDTQY

v_gene: TRBV7-9
CDR3aa: ATLGAATDTQY

v_gene: TRBV10-3
CDR3aa: AISGDAYTEAF

v_gene: TRBV20-1
CDR3aa: SAPSPRGGNQPLH

v_gene: TRBV10-3
CDR3aa: AISEWGGQPQH

v_gene: TRBV6-2/TRBV6-3
CDR3aa: ASSYGQGYTGELF

v_gene: TRBV10-2
CDR3aa: ASRASGGVAGELF

v_gene: TRBV20-1
CDR3aa: SATGTAYNEQF

v_gene: TRBV24-1
CDR3aa: ATSDTGTGDEDEQF

v_gene: TRBV4-3
CDR3aa: ASSQEGGAQETQY

v_gene: TRBV7-2
CDR3aa: ASSLVRRGEQY